This T cell receptor beta chain comes out of a study of somatic mutations in cytotoxic T cells in rheumatoid arthritis. TCRdb's table, derived via immunoSEQ multiplex PCR, lists solely in-frame clones and lacks some. In the table there are 23,000 or so clones, 70% to 80% of which are singletons. The V and J ends lost 1 base and 8 bases respectively, with 8 bases between them. The CDR3 runs to 12 residues. Germline V gene data show CDR1 as SGHVS and CDR2 as FQNEAQ. J is TRBJ1-1 and V is TRBV7-8; D may be TRBD1 (6 bases). This TCR came from a woman in her late teens or twenties in good health. The sample was CD8+ T cells sorted from blood. The CDR3 region has the DNA TGTGCCAGCAGCTTAGGACAGGCCGAAGCTTTCTTT. This gives the protein CASSLGQAEAFF.